These T cell receptor beta chains were read from a single sample in a study of spatial heterogeneity in lung cancer. One entry per CDR3 protein, called by TCRdb with MiXCR from the 5' RACE reads. The sample records roughly 36,000 distinct CDR3 sequences, under 7% being singletons. The sequencing here drew on PBMCs, taken at surgery. These receptors were collected from a male donor with early-stage non-small cell lung cancer. Each CDR3 is given with its conserved first and last residue. The D gene is left open where the match is weak. For some rows the clone size is stated as once, few or many, or as a class when expanded; others skip it.

- TRBJ2-3 many TRBV24-1 CATSDLPGLSTDTQYF TGTGCCACCAGTGATTTGCCGGGACTTTCCACAGATACGCAGTATTTT
- TRBJ1-1 many TRBV5-1 CASSLQNSGVEAFF TGCGCCAGCAGCCTTCAGAATTCCGGGGTTGAAGCTTTCTTT
- TRBJ2-1 many TRBV6-6 CASSSQPGSIQFF TGTGCCAGCAGCTCCCAGCCGGGATCAATACAGTTCTTC
TRBD1 TRBJ1-5 many TRBV20-1 CSARTLTGSNQPQHF TGCAGTGCTAGAACCTTGACAGGGAGCAATCAGCCCCAGCATTTT
TRBD2 TRBJ2-1 many TRBV14 CASSQWTSGAAEQFF TGTGCCAGCAGCCAATGGACTAGCGGGGCTGCTGAGCAGTTCTTC
- TRBJ2-6 many TRBV7-2 CASRESGANVLTF TGTGCCAGCAGGGAGTCTGGGGCCAACGTCCTGACTTTC
TRBD2 TRBJ2-5 many TRBV7-6 CASSLGLAGGYETQYF TGTGCCAGCAGCTTGGGACTAGCGGGGGGGTATGAGACCCAGTACTTC
- TRBJ2-2 many TRBV29-1 CSVEARQAGGELFF TGCAGCGTTGAAGCGAGACAGGCCGGCGGGGAGCTGTTTTTT
TRBD1 TRBJ2-1 - TRBV27 CASSSGTGVNEQFF TGTGCCAGCAGCTCCGGGACAGGGGTAAATGAGCAGTTCTTC
- TRBJ2-5 many TRBV29-1 CSGVGETQYF TGCAGCGGCGTTGGAGAGACCCAGTACTTC
- TRBJ1-6 many TRBV20-1 CSARVRGTSSSYNSPLHF TGCAGTGCTAGAGTCCGTGGGACATCGAGCTCCTATAATTCACCCCTCCACTTT
- TRBJ1-1 many TRBV12-3/TRBV12-4 CASRPTANTEAFF TGTGCCAGCAGGCCCACAGCGAACACTGAAGCTTTCTTT
TRBD1 TRBJ1-5 few TRBV6-6 CASSRGQERNQPQHF TGTGCCAGCAGCCGCGGACAGGAAAGGAATCAGCCCCAGCATTTT
- TRBJ1-4 many TRBV7-9 CASSLDGPGEKLFF TGTGCCAGCAGCTTAGACGGCCCAGGGGAAAAACTGTTTTTT
- TRBJ1-1 medium-sized TRBV7-2 CASSLRRSNTEAFF TGTGCCAGCAGCCTGAGACGGTCGAACACTGAAGCTTTCTTT
TRBD1 TRBJ1-2 many TRBV7-9 CASSLPRTGSNYGYTF TGTGCCAGCAGCTTACCCCGGACAGGGAGTAACTATGGCTACACCTTC
- TRBJ2-3 many TRBV11-2 CASSRLFTDTQYF TGTGCCAGCAGCCGACTTTTCACAGATACGCAGTATTTT
- TRBJ2-5 many TRBV10-1 CASSESTALSRETQYF TGCGCCAGCAGTGAGTCGACGGCACTGAGCCGGGAGACCCAGTACTTC
TRBD2 TRBJ2-5 few TRBV4-1 CASSRTRQETQYF TGCGCCAGCAGCCGGACTAGGCAAGAGACCCAGTACTTC
- TRBJ2-3 many TRBV29-1 CSVGRSRATDTQYF TGCAGCGTGGGGAGGAGCAGGGCCACAGATACGCAGTATTTT
- TRBJ1-1 few TRBV12-3/TRBV12-4 CASSLALTSGRTEAFF TGTGCCAGCAGTTTAGCGCTAACGTCGGGTCGGACTGAAGCTTTCTTT
TRBD2 TRBJ2-3 many TRBV11-2 CASSISGGATDTQYF TGTGCCAGCAGCATAAGCGGGGGGGCCACAGATACGCAGTATTTT
- TRBJ1-1 many TRBV20-1 CSALEERAFF TGCAGTGCTTTGGAGGAAAGAGCTTTCTTT
- TRBJ1-2 few TRBV19 CASSIVPASYGYTF TGTGCCAGTAGTATAGTTCCGGCGAGCTATGGCTACACCTTC
- TRBJ1-1 many TRBV6-2/TRBV6-3 CASSFPTNTEAFF TGTGCCAGCAGTTTCCCCACGAACACTGAAGCTTTCTTT
- TRBJ1-1 many TRBV11-2 CASSLERDTEAFF TGTGCCAGCAGCTTAGAACGGGACACTGAAGCTTTCTTT
TRBD1 TRBJ2-6 few TRBV20-1 CSARHPTTGVGANVLTF TGCAGTGCTAGACACCCAACTACAGGGGTTGGGGCCAACGTCCTGACTTTC
TRBD1 TRBJ2-5 - TRBV7-2 CASRLGQTQETQYF TGTGCCAGCAGATTGGGACAGACCCAAGAGACCCAGTACTTC